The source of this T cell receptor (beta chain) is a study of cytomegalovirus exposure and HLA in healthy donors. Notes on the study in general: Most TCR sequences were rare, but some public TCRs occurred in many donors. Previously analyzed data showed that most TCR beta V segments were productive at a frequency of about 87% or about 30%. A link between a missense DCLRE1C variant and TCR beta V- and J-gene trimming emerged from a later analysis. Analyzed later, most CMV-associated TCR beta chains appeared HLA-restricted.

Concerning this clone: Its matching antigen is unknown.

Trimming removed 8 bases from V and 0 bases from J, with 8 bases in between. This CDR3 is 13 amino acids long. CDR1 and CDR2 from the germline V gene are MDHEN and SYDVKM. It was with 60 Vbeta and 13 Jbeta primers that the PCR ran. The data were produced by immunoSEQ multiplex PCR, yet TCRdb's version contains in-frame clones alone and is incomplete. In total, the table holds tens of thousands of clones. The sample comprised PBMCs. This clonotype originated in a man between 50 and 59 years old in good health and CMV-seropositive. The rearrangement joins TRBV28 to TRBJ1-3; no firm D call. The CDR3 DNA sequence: TGTGCCAGCCGAGTCGGCTCTGGAAACACCATATATTTT. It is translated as CASRVGSGNTIYF.